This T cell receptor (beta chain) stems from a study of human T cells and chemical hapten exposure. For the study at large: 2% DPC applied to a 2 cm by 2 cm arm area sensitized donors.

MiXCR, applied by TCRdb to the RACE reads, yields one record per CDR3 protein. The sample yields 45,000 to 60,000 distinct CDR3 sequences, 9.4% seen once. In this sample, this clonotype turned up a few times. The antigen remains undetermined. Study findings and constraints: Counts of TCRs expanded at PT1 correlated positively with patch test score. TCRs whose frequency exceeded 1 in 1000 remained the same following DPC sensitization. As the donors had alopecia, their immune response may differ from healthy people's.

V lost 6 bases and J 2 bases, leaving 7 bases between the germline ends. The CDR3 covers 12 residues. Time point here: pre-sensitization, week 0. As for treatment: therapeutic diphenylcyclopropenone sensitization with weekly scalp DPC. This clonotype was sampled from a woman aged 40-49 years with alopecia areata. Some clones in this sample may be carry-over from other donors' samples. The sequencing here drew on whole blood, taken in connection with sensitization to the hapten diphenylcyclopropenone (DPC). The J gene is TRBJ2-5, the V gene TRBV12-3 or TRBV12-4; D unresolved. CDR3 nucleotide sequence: TGTGCCAGCAGCCGGATGCAAGAGACCCAGTACTTC. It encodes CASSRMQETQYF.